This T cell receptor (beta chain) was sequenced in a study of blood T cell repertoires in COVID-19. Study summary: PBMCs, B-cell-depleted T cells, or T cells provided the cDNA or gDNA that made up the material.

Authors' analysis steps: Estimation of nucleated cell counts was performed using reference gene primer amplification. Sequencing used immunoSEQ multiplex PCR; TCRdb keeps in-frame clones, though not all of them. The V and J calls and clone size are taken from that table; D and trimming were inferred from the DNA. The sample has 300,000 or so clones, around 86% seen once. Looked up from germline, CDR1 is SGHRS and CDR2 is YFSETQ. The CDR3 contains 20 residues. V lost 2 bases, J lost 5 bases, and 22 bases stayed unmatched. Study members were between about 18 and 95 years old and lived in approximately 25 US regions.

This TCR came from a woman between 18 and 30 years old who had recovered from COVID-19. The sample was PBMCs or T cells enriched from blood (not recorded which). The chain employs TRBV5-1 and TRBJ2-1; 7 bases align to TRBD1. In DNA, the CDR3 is TGCGCCAGCAGCTTCGAGGGACAGTTTGCACGGACGCGGGCTGACAATGAGCAGTTCTTC. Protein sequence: CASSFEGQFARTRADNEQFF.